What follows is one T cell receptor beta chain and its context. Its antigen is not known. TCRdb used MiXCR to reprocess the 5' RACE reads, holding one entry per CDR3 protein. The sample yields about 810,000 distinct CDR3 sequences, about 12% seen once. Losses at the gene ends were 7 bases for V and 2 bases for J; bases not matched to a gene: 7. This CDR3 spans 14 amino acids. This specimen belongs to a study of identical twins. Findings and limits, study-wide: Researchers reported weaker excess twin sharing in beta out-of-frame sequences.

The same sample was also studied in work on yellow fever vaccine responses in identical twins. That paper adds: Vaccine-induced T cell responses in twins were reportedly observed to appear partly convergent, partly personalized.

The chain has TRBV12-3 or TRBV12-4 and TRBJ2-7, with 8 positions matching TRBD1. The sample consisted of PBMCs. The clonotype comes from a woman younger than 35 in good health. The CDR3 DNA sequence: TGTGCCAGCAAAAGGACAGGGTTGGCCTACGAGCAGTACTTC. Translated: CASKRTGLAYEQYF.